This passage covers 8 T cell receptor beta chains from one sample sequenced in a study of Ad26.COV2.S vaccination and SARS-CoV-2 variants. Treatment meaning: about 20 received Ad26.COV2.S at low or high dose, single or two shots; roughly five received placebo; per-sample allocation not given. Samples analyzed were those drawn on day 63 after the first vaccine or placebo injection. Profiled with immunoSEQ multiplex PCR; TCRdb holds only in-frame clones, not every one. This repertoire shows around 500,000 clones, 89% found once; its top ten account for 1.7%. Here the sequenced sample was peripheral blood, taken in a trial of Ad26.COV2.S vaccine versus placebo. The source is a person between 18 and 65 years old who received the Ad26.COV2.S COVID-19 vaccine or a placebo.

The chain links TRBV18 to TRBJ1-1, with D perhaps matching TRBD1 (6 bases). Trimming took 1 base from V and 1 from J, leaving 13 bases between them. The CDR3 consists of 16 residues. CDR1 KGHSH and CDR2 LQKENI come from the germline V gene. The DNA of the CDR3 is TGTGCCAGCTCACCACGGGCAGGGGATCGGAACACTGAAGCTTTCTTT. Residues: CASSPRAGDRNTEAFF.

The chain is built from TRBV12-3 or TRBV12-4 and TRBJ2-5; D not resolved. The CDR3 runs to 10 residues. The ends were cut back, 5 bases at V and 5 bases at J, with 3 bases in the middle. In DNA form, the CDR3 reads TGTGCCAGCAGTGGCGAGACCCAGTACTTC. It yields the protein CASSGETQYF.

This chain uses TRBV5-4 with TRBJ2-1; the match to TRBD2 covers 11 bases. Trimming cost V 0 bases and J 0 bases; bases outside gene matches: 5. The V gene's germline CDR1 is SGHNT and CDR2 YYREEE (reference sequence). This CDR3 region has 18 residues. This CDR3 is CASSLVRLAGFSYNEQFF. DNA of the CDR3: TGTGCCAGCAGCTTGGTTCGACTAGCGGGGTTCTCCTACAATGAGCAGTTCTTC.

Only a few counts were recorded for this clone. The chain combines TRBV27 with TRBJ2-7; D is perhaps TRBD2 (7 bases). V shed 1 base and J shed 4 bases, with 14 bases lying between them. The CDR3 runs 15 residues. CDR1 and CDR2 (germline): MNHEY, SMNVEV (reference sequence). The CDR3 DNA reads TGTGCCAGCAGTTTATTCGGGGGGCTAGGGTACGAGCAGTACTTC. Amino acids: CASSLFGGLGYEQYF.

J is TRBJ2-1 and V is TRBV30; D is perhaps TRBD2 (6 bases). Germline values: CDR1 GTSNPN, CDR2 SVGIG (reference sequence). CDR3 size: 14 residues. V was trimmed by 2 bases and J by 0 bases, leaving 8 bases between them. The CDR3 here is CAWSRGSSYNEQFF. Here the CDR3 DNA reads TGTGCCTGGAGTCGGGGGAGCTCCTACAATGAGCAGTTCTTC.

This chain joins TRBV4-3 and TRBJ1-2, with a tentative D call TRBD1 (6 bases). The CDR3 spans 16 residues. Trimming pared 5 bases from V and 4 bases from J, leaving 20 bases between. Per germline, CDR1 LGHNA and CDR2 YSLEER. The CDR3 sequence: CASSGGRGSGFYGYTF. CDR3 sequence (DNA): TGCGCCAGCAGCGGGGGGCGGGGCTCCGGATTCTATGGCTACACCTTC.

The chain combines TRBV5-1 with TRBJ2-1; no reliable D call. Trimming removed 0 bases at V and 0 bases at J, with 4 bases between. Per the germline V gene, CDR1 is SGHRS and CDR2 is YFSETQ. The CDR3 has 14 residues. CDR3 sequence (DNA): TGCGCCAGCAGCTTGGGTGTCTCCTACAATGAGCAGTTCTTC. Translated, it gives CASSLGVSYNEQFF.

This chain links TRBV10-2 with TRBJ1-5; D is unresolved. Germline V CDR1 and CDR2: WSHSY, SAAADI. The germline V and J ends were trimmed by 6 bases and 4 bases, with 7 bases remaining between them. The CDR3 contains 12 residues. CDR3 nucleotide sequence: TGCGCCAGCAGAAAGGGAAATCAGCCCCAGCATTTT. It is translated as CASRKGNQPQHF.